This T cell receptor beta chain stems from a study of cytomegalovirus exposure and HLA in healthy donors (dated by TCRdb to 2016 to 2017). General notes on the study: In an earlier analysis of about 560 of the donors, around 300 Gb of sequence data and 120 million or so unique TCR beta sequences from about 179 million T cells were reported. An early release that covered some 630 HLA-typed donors contained about 300 gigabases of sequencing data and tens of millions of unique TCR sequences. Of the 300 to 500 genotyped donors, approximately 80% were placed in the genetic ancestry cluster associated with self-reported Caucasian donors. The study aimed to test whether signatures of past pathogen exposure could be identified by cataloging public T cell receptors. The study used immunosequencing to profile the T cell repertoires of some 600 subjects and linked those repertoires to cytomegalovirus serostatus. A separate validation cohort of roughly 130 different subjects was used in addition to the roughly 720-subject first cohort. To predict cytomegalovirus infection status, the study brought together high-throughput TCR immunosequencing, statistical association of individual TCRs with disease status, and machine learning. A later analysis re-analyzed previously published TCR beta repertoires from 666 donors and added high-resolution HLA genotyping to study TCR occurrence patterns. Rather than using new phenotypic data, the later analysis identified candidate immune exposures from TCR beta sequences and from how often those sequences occurred across donors. An earlier analysis of more than 450 of the donors used high-throughput TCR beta sequencing to judge whether each TCR beta V gene segment behaved as functional or pseudogenic. Donor age, sex, ethnicity and CMV serostatus were collected together with the repertoire data. In a later genetic analysis, genome-wide SNP genotypes for about 65% of the roughly 670 donors were used, and that subset was treated as a discovery cohort. All discovery cohort repertoires had been generated using a single sequencing platform. Both class I and class II loci were covered by HLA typing, at four-digit resolution. Typing coverage differed by locus: A, B, C, DRB1 and DQB1 were typed in about 629-640 donors, DQA1 in 500 to 550, DPA1 in approximately 600, and DPB1 in roughly 470. Several DR-DQ haplotypes were handled as single units for association and clustering because linkage in the cohort was strong. Among a few hundred genotyped donors of the cohort, an average of roughly 240,000 unique TCR beta nucleotide sequences were sequenced per donor, around 18% of them non-productive. General conclusions and limits of the study: A cluster of highly shared sequence variants was judged likely to be a technical artifact of the sequencing pipeline. Several of the top co-occurrence clusters appeared to be linked to parvovirus B19, influenza, CMV and Epstein-Barr virus, according to a later analysis. The earlier analysis of about 600 of the donors excluded roughly 17 rarely observed V segments, including chromosome 9 orphons, because counts were too low. When HLA alleles, especially DR and DQ, strongly co-occurred, attributing TCR associations to individual alleles was difficult. The presence/absence analyses assumed that sequencing depth was roughly uniform across donors, and that assumption may not be true. V-gene and J-gene trimming of TCR beta chains was associated with a missense DCLRE1C variant in a later genetic analysis, and the association was replicated in an independent cohort. At a false discovery rate of 0.05, a later analysis linked around 15,000 TCR beta sequences to specific HLA alleles. In a later analysis, TCR association rates were found to vary across HLA loci, with the most associated TCRs seen for DRB1 alleles and the fewest for HLA-C alleles. Correlated functional status among segregating V segments might be attributable to linkage disequilibrium, but an unknown experimental factor could not be ruled out. A later genetic analysis reported fewer N-insertions in productive TCRs among donors in an Asian-associated ancestry cluster than the roughly 700-donor mean. The only immune exposure information available for the cohort was CMV serostatus. Most TCR sequences were seen in very few donors, while some public TCRs were found in many individuals. The 87-base-pair reads could not distinguish some IMGT-functional V segments, including TRBV6-2 and TRBV6-3, so those segments were excluded. A further reported finding was that TCR beta sequences accurately predicted the HLA-A and HLA-B alleles for most subjects in the first cohort. It was suggested by the authors that the approach could potentially be generalized to other disease states and immunological phenotypes. HLA typing was unavailable for some donors at each locus, so association tests used only the typed subset. A later analysis found that HLA-associated TCR beta chains were more clonally expanded and had lower generation probabilities than equally common non-associated chains. A few of the identified cytomegalovirus-associated TCR beta chains were confirmed in vitro to be specific for cytomegalovirus antigens. In this cohort, only TCR beta chains were sequenced, and detectable features were limited by the absence of alpha or paired-chain data. The classifier was reported to diagnose cytomegalovirus status with high specificity and sensitivity in both the original and validation cohorts. In an earlier analysis of roughly 500 of the donors, most TCR beta V segments appeared in productive rearrangements about 87% or about 30% of the time, broadly matching IMGT annotations. The study listed 150 to 200 TCR beta chains as associated with cytomegalovirus. According to a later analysis, most CMV-associated TCR beta chains appeared to be HLA-restricted, and the HLA associations seemed to be driven largely by CMV exposure.

Concerning this clone itself: The specificity of this receptor is unknown. There are no base qualities to consult, and no much larger clone falls within one base.

The method was the immunoSEQ multiplex PCR assay. For the multiplex PCR, a mixture combining 60 forward primers for TCR Vbeta segments and 13 reverse primers for TCR Jbeta segments was used. The CDR3 region of rearranged TCR beta genes was amplified from genomic DNA by a multiplex PCR assay. The amplified TCR beta libraries were sequenced on the Illumina HiSeq System as 87-base-pair reads. In the original analysis: A later analysis tallied tens of millions of unique TCR beta chains across the 550 to 850 repertoires, and around 12 million of those chains were shared by two or more donors. A nearest-neighbor algorithm error-corrected the raw reads and collapsed the reads into unique sequences, merging closely related sequences to remove PCR and sequencing errors. V, D and J gene segments were assigned by aligning CDR3 sequences to IMGT reference sequences. For a sequence to be retained, a match of at least six nucleotides was required to both a V gene segment and a J gene segment. A rearrangement was called productive if the CDR3 had no stop codons and remained in frame with V and J, and every other rearrangement was called non-productive. Following IMGT convention, CDR3 was defined as the stretch from the second conserved V-encoded cysteine to the conserved J-encoded phenylalanine. Sequences without an unambiguous match to a single V gene segment were excluded from the earlier analysis of about 630 of the donors. An earlier analysis of under 750 of the donors called V segments functional above 56.7% productive rearrangements and segregating when the between-donor standard deviation exceeded 5%. A statistical classification framework was developed to diagnose cytomegalovirus status using the catalog of TCR beta chain sequences. In a later analysis, V and J genes were assigned by comparing TCR nucleotide sequences against IMGT/GENE-DB human TR gene sequences. A later analysis assigned CDR3 sequences and most-parsimonious VDJ recombination scenarios with the TCRdist pipeline. In a later analysis, each TCR beta chain was defined by its CDR3 amino acid sequence together with its V-gene family, and reads lacking a unique V-gene family were excluded. A later analysis removed 592 highly shared, low-generation-probability nucleotide sequences to deal with suspected cross-contamination and a sequencing artifact. For each public chain, a later analysis derived a clonal expansion index from normalized ranks of inferred template counts within each repertoire. A later analysis computed generation probabilities with a VDJ recombination model fitted to out-of-frame rearrangements, and checked the results against IGoR. In a later analysis, hypergeometric tests were used to score TCR-TCR, TCR-HLA and TCR-CMV co-occurrence, with a repertoire-size bias correction applied to TCR pairs. To estimate false discovery rates, a later analysis permuted the HLA or CMV assignments 20 times. In a later analysis, co-occurring TCRs were grouped using DBSCAN, with TCRdist sequence similarity added in when clustering inside HLA-allele-positive subsets. For co-occurrence clustering, repertoires with fewer than 30,000 or more than 120,000 public chains were excluded, along with five or six repertoires with anomalous nucleotide sharing. Sourced from immuneACCESS, this table was stored by TCRdb with only in-frame sequences that have V and J called. A share of the clones is absent; for the studies checked, an unresolved V gene accounts for under half, and the remainder has no known explanation. That table furnishes V, J and clone size, whereas the DNA furnished D and trimming. Here the sample has some 120,000 clones; over 60% occur a single time. The top ten hold 4% to 5.5% of the sample.

In total, approximately 690 healthy bone marrow donors made up the cohort. At the time of sampling, all cohort members were nominally healthy, though unrecorded immune exposures were likely present. The donor was CMV seropositive and belonged to the group of about 290 seropositive cohort members. A peripheral blood sample was collected from each donor, and TCR beta sequencing was performed on peripheral blood mononuclear cells. The Qiagen DNeasy Blood Extraction Kit was used to extract genomic DNA from the blood cell samples. The cysteine opens and the phenylalanine closes a CDR3 of 13 amino acids. Left in the record is the CDR3 DNA by itself, 39 bases read in frame from the first base. Via the germline V gene, CDR1 is SGHTA and CDR2 FQGTGA. V loses 5 bases of germline sequence and J loses 3 bases, and the interval between the two ends is 11 bases.

The sequencing sample was made of PBMCs. The receptor was derived from a man in his 60s in good health and CMV-seropositive. This chain is built from TRBV7-3 and TRBJ2-7; TRBD2 is possibly the D segment (5 matching bases). The encoded CDR3 is CASSLGDGYEQYF. The bases read TGTGCCAGCAGCCTCGGGGATGGCTACGAGCAGTACTTC.